This TCR beta chain was sequenced during a study of STAT5B mutations in CD4+ large granular lymphocyte leukemia. CDR1 and CDR2 (germline): MNHEY, SVGAGI. The V end was cut by 6 bases, the J end by 10 bases, with 16 bases between. This CDR3 spans 14 amino acids. Broader study findings: Compared with healthy controls (2/35), patient top clones favored TRBV06 (8/27). Without HLA matching, higher CD4+ than CD8+ T-LGLL clonality could reflect small sample size. Without putative leukemic clones, patient CD4-sorted repertoires remained more clonal than healthy CD4+ repertoires.

Comment on this clone: Its antigen remains unidentified.

The assay was immunoSEQ multiplex PCR, and TCRdb's table has in-frame clones only and misses some. The data contain approximately 30,000 clones, around 85% of them seen just once; the ten biggest clones take up 2.1%. Sequenced material: CD4+ T cells from blood buffy coats. The rearrangement uses TRBV6-5 and TRBJ1-6; D is undetermined. This TCR came from a human donor in good health. CDR3 bases: TGTGCCAGCAGCTCCCCCCGGGTCCGGTCACCCCTCCACTTT. Translation: CASSSPRVRSPLHF.